This record covers a single T cell receptor beta chain. This clonotype has a count of ten or more. The target of this receptor is not known. No base quality information exists; no much larger clone differs at one position. CDR1 and CDR2 are read off the germline V gene (reference sequence) as DFQATT and SNEGSKA. Trimmed from V: 7 bases; trimmed from J: 0 bases; junction bases lacking a gene match: 8. The CDR3 measures 14 amino acids from cysteine to phenylalanine. Of the read, only the CDR3 DNA is kept; its 42 bases are in frame from base 1. Every donor was a healthy Caucasian. Three unrelated non-twin adults were also sequenced: a male aged 18 to 30, a male aged 50 to 60 and a female aged 50 to 60. Miltenyi CD45RO+ enrichment and human naive T-cell isolation kits were used to isolate memory (CD45RO+) and naive T cells from PBMC. Receptor amplification or capture employed 5' RACE. Sequencing relied on an Illumina HiSeq 2000. Template switching introduced a universal primer binding site; the final cDNA contained a unique molecular identifier, enabling accurate counting of TCR cDNA molecules. Specific primers in the conserved constant-segment region were used to synthesize first-strand cDNA for the TCR alpha and beta chains. To control for contamination, every cDNA library was double barcoded, receiving both a SMART-Mk sample barcode and Illumina barcodes. Two successive PCR steps introduced TruSeq adapter sequences along with Illumina sample barcodes. TCR alpha and beta cDNA libraries were sequenced on the Illumina HiSeq platform with custom primers. The paper's data handling went like this. Unique molecular identifiers were extracted from raw reads with MiGEC, and CDR3 positions were determined with MiXCR. Recombination models were inferred per individual with the repgenHMM and IGoR tools using an EM algorithm. Shared clonotypes were analyzed with the tcR package in R, and sharing was normalized by the product of cloneset sizes. Out-of-frame nonproductive sequences were analyzed to study raw recombination free of thymic and clonal selection effects. TCRdb cleaned the public reads at Q25 with fastp, built clones with MiXCR and kept in-frame beta chains. A single entry per CDR3 protein holds the most common genes and DNA from its merged rows. The V and J calls here are based on TCRdb, not the publication. The sample includes 420,000 or so distinct CDR3 sequences, with roughly 20% observed a single time. Together, the top ten hold 9.5% to 15% of the sample.

This entry belongs to a study of identical twins (dated by TCRdb to the mid-2010s). About the full investigation: To test whether fetal clonotypes persist, this study deep-sequenced TCR alpha and beta repertoires from monozygotic twins, from unrelated adults of various ages, and from cord blood. Replicate twin experiments were performed at different times using different library preparation protocols to rule out contamination.

Beyond this particular receptor, the publication reports: Fewer insertions were carried by abundant cord blood beta clonotypes, a similar but weaker trend appeared in young adult naive repertoires, and no such trend appeared in memory repertoires. The excess sharing between twins in beta out-of-frame sequences was weaker because fewer shared sequences reduced the signal-to-noise ratio. Compared with coincidental sharing between unrelated individuals, out-of-frame TCR alpha sequences shared between twins showed an excess of sequences with low generation probability. Zero-insertion analyses could be partly confounded by invariant T cells such as MAIT and iNKT, though diverse VJ usage argued against such confounding for most clonotypes. Conclusions relied on cross-sectional statistical analysis, since the same donors could not be followed over many years. In monozygotic twins, recombination models systematically underestimated out-of-frame TCR alpha sharing, but the models matched the sharing seen between unrelated individuals.

Sample: naive T cells sorted from blood. Sample cell subset or site, as interpreted from the label and publication: cells isolated with a human naive T-cell isolation kit. The V and J segments used are TRBV20-1 and TRBJ2-7, with 8 junctional bases fitting TRBD2. This TCR derives from a man in his fifties in good health. Read as DNA, the sequence is TGCAGTGGATTGGGACTAGGGGACTCCTACGAGCAGTACTTC. This codes for CSGLGLGDSYEQYF.